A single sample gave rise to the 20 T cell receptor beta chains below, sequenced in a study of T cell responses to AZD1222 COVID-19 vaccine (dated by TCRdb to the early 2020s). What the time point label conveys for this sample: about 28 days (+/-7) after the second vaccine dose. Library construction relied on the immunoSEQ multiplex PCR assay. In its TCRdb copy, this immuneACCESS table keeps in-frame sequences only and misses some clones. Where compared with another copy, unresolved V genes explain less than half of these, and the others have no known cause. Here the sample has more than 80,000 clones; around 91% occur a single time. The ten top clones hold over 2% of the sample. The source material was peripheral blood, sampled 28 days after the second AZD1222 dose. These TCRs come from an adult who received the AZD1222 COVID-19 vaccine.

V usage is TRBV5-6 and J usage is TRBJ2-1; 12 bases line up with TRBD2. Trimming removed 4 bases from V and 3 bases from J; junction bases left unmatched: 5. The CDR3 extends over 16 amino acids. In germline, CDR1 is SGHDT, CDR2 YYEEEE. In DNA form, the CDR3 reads TGTGCCAGCAGCCGACTAGCGGGGGAGGACTACAATGAGCAGTTCTTC. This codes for CASSRLAGEDYNEQFF.

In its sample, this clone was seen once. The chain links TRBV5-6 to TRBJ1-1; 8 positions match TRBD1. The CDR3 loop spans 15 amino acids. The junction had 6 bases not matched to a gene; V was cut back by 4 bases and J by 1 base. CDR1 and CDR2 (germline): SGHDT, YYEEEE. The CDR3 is CASSGLGTGNTEAFF. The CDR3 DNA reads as TGTGCCAGCAGCGGTCTTGGGACAGGGAACACTGAAGCTTTCTTT.

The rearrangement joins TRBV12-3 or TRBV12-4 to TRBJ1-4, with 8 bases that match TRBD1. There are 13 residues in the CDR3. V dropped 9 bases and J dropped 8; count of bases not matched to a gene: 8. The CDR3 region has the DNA TGTGCCAGTACGACAGGGGTTGGGGAAAAACTGTTTTTT. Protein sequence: CASTTGVGEKLFF.

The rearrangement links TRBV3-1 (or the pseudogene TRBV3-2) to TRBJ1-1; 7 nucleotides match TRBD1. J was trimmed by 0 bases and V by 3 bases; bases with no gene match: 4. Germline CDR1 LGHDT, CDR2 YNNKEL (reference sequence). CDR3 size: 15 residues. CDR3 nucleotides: TGTGCCAGCAGCCAGCGGGACAGTTTGAACACTGAAGCTTTCTTT. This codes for CASSQRDSLNTEAFF.

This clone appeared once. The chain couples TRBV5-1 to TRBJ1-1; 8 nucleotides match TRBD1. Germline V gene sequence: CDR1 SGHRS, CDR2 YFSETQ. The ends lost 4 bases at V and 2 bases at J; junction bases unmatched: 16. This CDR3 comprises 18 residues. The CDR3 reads CASSRKDLGQGENTEAFF. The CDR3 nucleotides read TGCGCCAGCAGCCGCAAAGACCTAGGACAGGGCGAAAACACTGAAGCTTTCTTT. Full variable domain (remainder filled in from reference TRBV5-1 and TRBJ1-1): KAGVTQTPRYLIKTRGQQVTLSCSPISGHRSVSWYQQTPGQGLQFLFEYFSETQRNKGNFPGRFSGRQFSNSRSEMNVSTLELGDSALYLCASSRKDLGQGENTEAFFGQGTRLTVV.

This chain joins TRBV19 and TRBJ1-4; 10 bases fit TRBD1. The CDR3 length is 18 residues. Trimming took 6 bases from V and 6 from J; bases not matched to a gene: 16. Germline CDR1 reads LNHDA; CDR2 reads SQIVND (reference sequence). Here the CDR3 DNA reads TGTGCCAGTAGGGGACGGGGACAGGGGTTCTCGTTCGATGAAAAACTGTTTTTT. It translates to CASRGRGQGFSFDEKLFF.

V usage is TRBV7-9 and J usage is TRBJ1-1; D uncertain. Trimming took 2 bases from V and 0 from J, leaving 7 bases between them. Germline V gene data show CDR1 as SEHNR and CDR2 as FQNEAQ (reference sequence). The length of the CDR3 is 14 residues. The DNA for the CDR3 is TGTGCCAGCAGCTTAATGATGATGAACACTGAAGCTTTCTTT. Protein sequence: CASSLMMMNTEAFF.

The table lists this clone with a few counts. The CDR3 region is CASSLEPGPYNEQFF. Here the CDR3 DNA reads TGTGCCAGCAGTCTAGAACCGGGACCCTACAATGAGCAGTTCTTC. The V and J genes are TRBV7-2 and TRBJ2-1; D might be TRBD1 or TRBD2, each matching 5 bases. The ends were cut back, 6 bases at V and 2 bases at J, with 14 bases in the middle. This CDR3 region has 15 residues. CDR1 and CDR2 (germline): SGHTA, FQGNSA.

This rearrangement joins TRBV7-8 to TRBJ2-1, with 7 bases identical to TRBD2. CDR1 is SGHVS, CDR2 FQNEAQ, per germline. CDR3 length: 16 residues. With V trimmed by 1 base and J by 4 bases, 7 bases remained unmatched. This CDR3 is CASSLGGTIRYNEQFF. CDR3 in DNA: TGTGCCAGCAGCTTAGGGGGGACTATCCGATACAATGAGCAGTTCTTC.

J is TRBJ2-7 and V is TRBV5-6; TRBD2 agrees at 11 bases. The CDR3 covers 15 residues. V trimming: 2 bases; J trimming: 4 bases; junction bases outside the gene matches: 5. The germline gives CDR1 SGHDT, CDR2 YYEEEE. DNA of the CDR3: TGTGCCAGCAGCTTCCTAGCGGGAGGTCCATACGAGCAGTACTTC. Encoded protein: CASSFLAGGPYEQYF. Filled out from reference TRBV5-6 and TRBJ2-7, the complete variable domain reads DAGVTQSPTHLIKTRGQQVTLRCSPKSGHDTVSWYQQALGQGPQFIFQYYEEEERQRGNFPDRFSGHQFPNYSSELNVNALLLGDSALYLCASSFLAGGPYEQYFGPGTRLTVT.

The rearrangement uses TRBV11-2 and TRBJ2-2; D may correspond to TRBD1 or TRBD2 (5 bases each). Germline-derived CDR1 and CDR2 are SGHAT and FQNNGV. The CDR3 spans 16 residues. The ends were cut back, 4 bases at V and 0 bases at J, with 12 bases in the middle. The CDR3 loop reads CASSSRLGANTGELFF. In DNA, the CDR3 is TGTGCCAGCAGCTCTAGGCTGGGGGCGAACACCGGGGAGCTGTTTTTT.

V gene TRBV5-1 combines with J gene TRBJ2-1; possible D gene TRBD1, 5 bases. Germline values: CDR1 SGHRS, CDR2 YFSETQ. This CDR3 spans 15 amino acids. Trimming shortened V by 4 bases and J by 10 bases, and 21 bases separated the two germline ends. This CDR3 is CASSGRTTSGREQFF. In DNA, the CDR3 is TGCGCCAGCAGCGGAAGGACAACTTCGGGTCGGGAGCAGTTCTTC. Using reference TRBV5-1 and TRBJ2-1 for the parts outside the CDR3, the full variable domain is KAGVTQTPRYLIKTRGQQVTLSCSPISGHRSVSWYQQTPGQGLQFLFEYFSETQRNKGNFPGRFSGRQFSNSRSEMNVSTLELGDSALYLCASSGRTTSGREQFFGPGTRLTVL.

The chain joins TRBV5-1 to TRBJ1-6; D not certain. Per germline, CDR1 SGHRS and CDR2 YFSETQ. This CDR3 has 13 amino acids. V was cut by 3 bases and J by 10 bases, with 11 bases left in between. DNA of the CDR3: TGCGCCAGCAGCTCCGTCAACAGCTCACCCCTCCACTTT. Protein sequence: CASSSVNSSPLHF.

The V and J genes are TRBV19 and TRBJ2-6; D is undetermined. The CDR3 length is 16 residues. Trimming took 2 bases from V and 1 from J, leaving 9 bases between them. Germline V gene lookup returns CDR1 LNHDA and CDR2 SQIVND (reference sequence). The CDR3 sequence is CASSIIWGSGANVLTF. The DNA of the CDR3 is TGTGCCAGTAGTATAATCTGGGGTTCTGGGGCCAACGTCCTGACTTTC. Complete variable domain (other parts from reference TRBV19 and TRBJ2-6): DGGITQSPKYLFRKEGQNVTLSCEQNLNHDAMYWYRQDPGQGLRLIYYSQIVNDFQKGDIAEGYSVSREKKESFPLTVTSAQKNPTAFYLCASSIIWGSGANVLTFGAGSRLTVL.

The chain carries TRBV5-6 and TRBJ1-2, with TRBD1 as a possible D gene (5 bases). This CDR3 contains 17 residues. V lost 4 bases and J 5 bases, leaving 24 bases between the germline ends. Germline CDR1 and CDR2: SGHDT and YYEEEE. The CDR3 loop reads CASSQGRREREGYGYTF. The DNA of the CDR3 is TGTGCCAGCAGCCAGGGAAGGCGCGAAAGGGAGGGGTATGGCTACACCTTC. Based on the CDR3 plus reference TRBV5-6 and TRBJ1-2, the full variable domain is DAGVTQSPTHLIKTRGQQVTLRCSPKSGHDTVSWYQQALGQGPQFIFQYYEEEERQRGNFPDRFSGHQFPNYSSELNVNALLLGDSALYLCASSQGRREREGYGYTFGSGTRLTVV.

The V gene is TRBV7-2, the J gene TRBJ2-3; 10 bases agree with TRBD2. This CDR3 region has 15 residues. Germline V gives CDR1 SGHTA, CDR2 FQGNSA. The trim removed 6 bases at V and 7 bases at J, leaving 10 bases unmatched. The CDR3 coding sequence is TGTGCCAGCAGTTTCAGCGGGGGGGCAGGAAATACGCAGTATTTT. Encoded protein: CASSFSGGAGNTQYF.

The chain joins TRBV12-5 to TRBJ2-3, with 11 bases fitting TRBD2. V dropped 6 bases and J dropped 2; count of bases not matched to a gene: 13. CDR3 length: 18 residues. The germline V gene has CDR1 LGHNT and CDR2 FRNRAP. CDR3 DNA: TGTGCTAGTGGATATCCGGTAGCGGGAGGGGGGACCACAGATACGCAGTATTTT. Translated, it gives CASGYPVAGGGTTDTQYF.

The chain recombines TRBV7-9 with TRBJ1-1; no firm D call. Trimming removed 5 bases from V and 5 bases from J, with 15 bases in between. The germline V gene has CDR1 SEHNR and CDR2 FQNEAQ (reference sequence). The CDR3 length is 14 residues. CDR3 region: CASSHPPEVTEAFF. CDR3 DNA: TGTGCCAGCAGCCACCCTCCCGAAGTTACTGAAGCTTTCTTT.

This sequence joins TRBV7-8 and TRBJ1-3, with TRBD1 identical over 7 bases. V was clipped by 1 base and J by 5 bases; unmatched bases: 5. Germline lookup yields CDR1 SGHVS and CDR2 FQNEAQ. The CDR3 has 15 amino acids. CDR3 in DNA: TGTGCCAGCAGCTTAGGGCAGGGGGGTAGAAACACCATATATTTT. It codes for CASSLGQGGRNTIYF.

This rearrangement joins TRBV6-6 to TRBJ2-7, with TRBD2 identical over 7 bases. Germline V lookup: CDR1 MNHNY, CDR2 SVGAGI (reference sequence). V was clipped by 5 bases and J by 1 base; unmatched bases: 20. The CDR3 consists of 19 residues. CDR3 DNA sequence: TGTGCCAGCAGTCTACGGCTGGGTAGCGGGCCCGACAGTTCCTACGAGCAGTACTTC. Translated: CASSLRLGSGPDSSYEQYF.